Listed here are 32 T cell receptor beta chains from one sample, sequenced in a study of blood T cells in healthy people across ages. Together with a sample-barcoded 5' primer, a J-beta primer mix was included in a second PCR lasting about 6 to 11 cycles. TCRdb itself ran the 5' RACE reads through MiXCR, one entry per CDR3 protein. The table lists 1 million to 1.2 million distinct CDR3 sequences, around two fifths of them singletons, with under 15% in the top ten. Sequenced input: blood. All receptors come from a young man in good health.

This clonotype was found once. The V and J genes are TRBV29-1 and TRBJ1-2, with 7 bases aligning to TRBD1. In germline, CDR1 is SQVTM, CDR2 ANQGSEA. This CDR3 is 12 amino acids long. V shed 7 bases, J shed 5 bases, and the junction held 7 bases outside the gene matches. This chain's CDR3 is CSAGGDSYGYTF. CDR3 coding DNA: TGCAGCGCAGGGGGGGACAGTTATGGCTACACCTTC.

This clonotype was observed a handful of times. The chain combines TRBV6-5 with TRBJ1-2; D uncertain. Per the germline V gene, CDR1 is MNHEY and CDR2 is SVGAGI. The CDR3 runs 13 residues. Trimming took 7 bases from V and 8 from J, leaving 17 bases between them. The DNA for the CDR3 is TGTGCCAGCACCGCAACCCCTTCGGGGGGCTACACCTTC. Translation gives CASTATPSGGYTF.

This clonotype was seen a few times. The CDR3 nucleotides read TGCAGTGCTCCGACTAGCGCAGATACGCAGTATTTT. Residues: CSAPTSADTQYF. The V gene is TRBV20-1, the J gene TRBJ2-3, with 8 bases aligning to TRBD2. V shed 5 bases and J 4 bases; nucleotides not matched to a gene: 2. CDR1 is DFQATT, CDR2 SNEGSKA, per germline (reference sequence). The CDR3 length is 12 residues.

CDR3 DNA: TGTGCCAGCAGCGTCAGTCATACGGGCGCGAATTCACCCCTCCACTTT. Its protein product is CASSVSHTGANSPLHF. This chain links TRBV5-5 with TRBJ1-6; D is undetermined. V lost 4 bases to trimming and J lost 7 bases, with 18 bases between them. This CDR3 contains 16 residues. Looked up from germline, CDR1 is SGHKS and CDR2 is YYEKEE (reference sequence).

The chain carries TRBV12-3 or TRBV12-4 and TRBJ2-3; possibly TRBD1 or TRBD2 for D (5 bases each). The CDR3 contains 16 residues. Trimming stripped 3 bases from V and 4 bases from J, with 17 bases between. CDR3 DNA: TGTGCCAGCAGTTTCAACCGGGGCGGAACATCAGATACGCAGTATTTT. Translation gives CASSFNRGGTSDTQYF.

There are many counts of this clonotype. V usage is TRBV7-9 and J usage is TRBJ1-2; TRBD1 is a possible D gene (6 bases). This CDR3 comprises 16 residues. The V gene lost 4 bases and the J gene lost 0 bases, with 15 bases spanning the gap. Germline V gives CDR1 SEHNR, CDR2 FQNEAQ (reference sequence). CDR3 nucleotide sequence: TGTGCCAGCAGCTCTGTTACAGGGTTAGCTAACTATGGCTACACCTTC. Translation gives CASSSVTGLANYGYTF. The full variable domain, with the rest looked up from reference TRBV7-9 and TRBJ1-2, is DTGVSQNPRHKITKRGQNVTFRCDPISEHNRLYWYRQTLGQGPEFLTYFQNEAQLEKSRLLSDRFSAERPKGSFSTLEIQRTEQGDSAMYLCASSSVTGLANYGYTFGSGTRLTVV.

V and J are TRBV4-3 and TRBJ2-3; either TRBD1 or TRBD2 may supply D (5 bases each). The germline gives CDR1 LGHNA, CDR2 YSLEER. The CDR3 spans 15 residues. The germline V and J ends were trimmed by 0 bases and 5 bases, with 12 bases remaining between them. CDR3: CASSQDEGRGDTQYF. CDR3 sequence (DNA): TGCGCCAGCAGCCAAGATGAGGGGAGAGGAGATACGCAGTATTTT.

V usage is TRBV12-3 or TRBV12-4 and J usage is TRBJ1-1; D perhaps matches TRBD1 (6 bases). The CDR3 consists of 14 residues. Between the trimmed V and J ends, which lost 6 bases and 5 bases, there was a span of 16 bases. The CDR3 region has the DNA TGTGCCAGCAGCCATAGTCAGGGGAGAACTGAAGCTTTCTTT. Translation: CASSHSQGRTEAFF.

This clonotype was recorded many times. The V call is TRBV7-9, the J call TRBJ1-5; the D is unclear. V was clipped by 2 bases and J by 3 bases, with 2 bases between them. There are 12 residues in the CDR3. Germline-derived CDR1 and CDR2 are SEHNR and FQNEAQ (reference sequence). CDR3 bases: TGTGCCAGCAGCTTACTCAATCAGCCCCAGCATTTT. Its translation: CASSLLNQPQHF.

CDR3 in amino acids: CASSQSGGSSYNEQFF. The DNA of the CDR3 is TGTGCCAGCAGCCAATCCGGCGGAAGTAGTTACAATGAGCAGTTCTTC. The chain uses TRBV4-2 and TRBJ2-1; D uncertain. The V end was cut by 2 bases, the J end by 4 bases, with 15 bases between. The germline V gene has CDR1 LGHNA and CDR2 YNFKEQ. The CDR3 totals 16 residues.

This clonotype was picked up a small number of times. V is TRBV5-6 and J is TRBJ1-2; D uncertain. V lost 1 base and J lost 4, with 11 bases in between. Germline V CDR1 and CDR2: SGHDT, YYEEEE. CDR3 size: 14 residues. The CDR3 loop reads CASSLRTAAYGYTF. The CDR3 bases are TGTGCCAGCAGCTTGAGGACGGCCGCCTATGGCTACACCTTC. The variable domain in full, with the rest retrieved from reference TRBV5-6 and TRBJ1-2, is DAGVTQSPTHLIKTRGQQVTLRCSPKSGHDTVSWYQQALGQGPQFIFQYYEEEERQRGNFPDRFSGHQFPNYSSELNVNALLLGDSALYLCASSLRTAAYGYTFGSGTRLTVV.

V gene TRBV5-1 combines with J gene TRBJ1-4, with D possibly TRBD1 on 5 matching bases. The CDR3 consists of 16 residues. Trimming removed 1 base from V and 5 bases from J, with 15 bases in between. Per germline, CDR1 SGHRS and CDR2 YFSETQ. The CDR3 nucleotides read TGCGCCAGCAGCTTGACTACGGGGCCGGGCAATGAAAAACTGTTTTTT. Translating gives CASSLTTGPGNEKLFF.

This clonotype was detected only a few times. The J gene is TRBJ2-1, the V gene TRBV2; TRBD1 agrees at 9 bases. Per germline, CDR1 SNHLY and CDR2 FYNNEI. CDR3 length equals 19 residues. V shed 0 bases and J 8 bases; nucleotides not matched to a gene: 17. CDR3: CASSEAGTGPFSYRDEQFF. The CDR3 DNA follows: TGTGCCAGCAGTGAAGCAGGGACAGGGCCGTTTTCGTATCGTGATGAGCAGTTCTTC. The full variable domain, completed using reference TRBV2 and TRBJ2-1, is EPEVTQTPSHQVTQMGQEVILRCVPISNHLYFYWYRQILGQKVEFLVSFYNNEISEKSEIFDDQFSVERPDGSNFTLKIRSTKLEDSAMYFCASSEAGTGPFSYRDEQFFGPGTRLTVL.

This sequence joins TRBV21-1 and TRBJ1-1; TRBD1, the table's D call, lacks a check against the DNA. TRBV21-1 is labeled a pseudogene. CDR3 size: 19 residues. The CDR3 DNA sequence: TGTGCCAGCAGCATTAGACCGGGACAGGGGGCGAGTTTGGGGACTGAAGCTTTCTTT. Translating it yields CASSIRPGQGASLGTEAFF.

This clonotype was seen a handful of times. The germline gene is not matched at one end of the junction; a read error may be the cause. The chain combines TRBV7-9 with TRBJ1-1; D unresolved. This CDR3 has 14 residues. Germline CDR1 SEHNR, CDR2 FQNEAQ (reference sequence). This CDR3 is CASSLGRQNTEAFF. CDR3 nucleotide sequence: TGTGCCAGCAGTTTAGGACGACAGAACACTGAAGCTTTCTTT.

This clonotype was seen only a few times. The J gene is TRBJ1-4, the V gene TRBV4-2; 8 positions match TRBD1. CDR3 length: 16 residues. Trimming removed 0 bases from V and 6 bases from J; junction bases left unmatched: 6. The germline V gene has CDR1 LGHNA and CDR2 YNFKEQ. The CDR3 reads CASSQDGQGGDEKLFF. The CDR3 nucleotides read TGTGCCAGCAGCCAAGATGGACAGGGTGGGGATGAAAAACTGTTTTTT.

This rearrangement joins TRBV5-1 to TRBJ1-1; D possibly corresponds to TRBD1 (6 bases). V lost 4 bases to trimming and J lost 5 bases, with 18 bases between them. Germline V CDR1 and CDR2: SGHRS, YFSETQ. This CDR3 region has 15 residues. The CDR3 sequence is CASSLADSPGTEAFF. CDR3 in DNA: TGCGCCAGCAGCCTTGCGGACAGTCCGGGGACTGAAGCTTTCTTT.

This clonotype was counted only a few times. This chain uses TRBV2 with TRBJ2-1, with D perhaps matching TRBD2 (5 bases). The ends were cut back, 2 bases at V and 7 bases at J, with 9 bases in the middle. The CDR3 contains 13 residues. Germline CDR1 SNHLY, CDR2 FYNNEI. CDR3 amino acids: CASSELRGNEQFF. The CDR3 DNA follows: TGTGCCAGCAGTGAACTCCGGGGTAATGAGCAGTTCTTC.

This chain uses TRBV10-3 with TRBJ1-2, with 7 bases fitting TRBD1. V gave up 6 bases and J gave up 7 bases; unmatched junction bases: 5. Germline values: CDR1 ENHRY, CDR2 SYGVKD. The CDR3 contains 12 residues. CDR3 in amino acids: CAIRTGTAGYTF. The CDR3 DNA is TGTGCCATCAGGACAGGGACGGCTGGCTACACCTTC.

This clonotype was detected a few times. V usage is TRBV2 and J usage is TRBJ2-7; D gene uncertain. Trimming cost V 4 bases and J 4 bases, with 8 bases left between them. The CDR3 spans 12 residues. Per germline, CDR1 SNHLY and CDR2 FYNNEI. The CDR3 sequence is CASSVAKYEQYF. The CDR3 DNA reads as TGTGCCAGCAGTGTGGCCAAGTACGAGCAGTACTTC.

This rearrangement joins TRBV6-2 or TRBV6-3 to TRBJ2-3; 10 bases match TRBD2. CDR1 is MNHEY, CDR2 SVGEGT, per germline. The CDR3 extends over 16 amino acids. V was clipped by 2 bases and J by 6 bases; unmatched bases: 8. The CDR3 region is CASSYPAGGIGDTQYF. The CDR3, as DNA: TGTGCCAGCAGTTACCCAGCGGGGGGGATTGGGGATACGCAGTATTTT.

This clonotype came up once. A much larger clonotype is one base distant, so this may be a read error. The chain employs TRBV7-2 and TRBJ1-5, with D hard to call. The CDR3 is 14 amino acids. Germline CDR1 is SGHTA and CDR2 is FQGNSA. The chain's CDR3 is CASSVAPSNQPQHF. Here the CDR3 DNA reads TGTGCCAGCAGCGTAGCCCCTAGCAATCAGCCCCAGCATTTT.

The rearrangement uses TRBV4-3 and TRBJ1-2, with D perhaps matching TRBD1 (5 bases). Per germline, CDR1 LGHNA and CDR2 YSLEER. V lost 0 bases and J lost 4, with 18 bases in between. This CDR3 spans 17 amino acids. CDR3 protein: CASSQDRSSTDPYGYTF. The CDR3 DNA reads as TGCGCCAGCAGCCAAGATAGGTCGTCGACAGACCCCTATGGCTACACCTTC.

The chain is built from TRBV4-1 and TRBJ2-1; D remains ambiguous. The CDR3 is 16 amino acids. Germline assignment: CDR1 MGHRA and CDR2 YSYEKL. V dropped 0 bases and J dropped 5 bases, with 14 bases sitting between them. This CDR3 reads CASSQDALLLHNEQFF. The DNA of the CDR3 is TGCGCCAGCAGCCAAGACGCACTCCTCCTCCACAATGAGCAGTTCTTC.

The chain carries TRBV6-5 and TRBJ1-2, with 10 bases lining up with TRBD1. This CDR3 is built from 15 residues. J was trimmed by 4 bases and V by 3 bases; bases with no gene match: 5. CDR1 and CDR2 (germline): MNHEY, SVGAGI. Here the CDR3 reads CASSYRGQGTYGYTF. CDR3 nucleotides: TGTGCCAGCAGTTATCGGGGACAGGGGACCTATGGCTACACCTTC.

This chain's CDR3 is CAHKKELGRDEQFF. As DNA, the CDR3 is TGTGCCCACAAAAAGGAACTTGGGCGGGATGAGCAGTTCTTC. This sequence joins TRBV10-3 and TRBJ2-1; TRBD2 is a possible D gene (5 bases). The CDR3 has 14 residues. Germline CDR1 ENHRY, CDR2 SYGVKD. Between the trimmed V and J ends, which lost 11 bases and 8 bases, there was a span of 22 bases.

This clonotype was detected ten times or more. The chain uses TRBV13 and TRBJ2-1; the D call may be TRBD1 or TRBD2 (5 bases each). Germline V CDR1 and CDR2: PRHDT, FYEKMQ (reference sequence). V shed 1 base and J shed 5 bases, with 12 bases lying between them. The CDR3 contains 15 residues. CDR3 residues: CASSLDSGTHNEQFF. Here the CDR3 DNA reads TGTGCCAGCAGCTTAGACTCTGGGACCCACAATGAGCAGTTCTTC.

The rearrangement uses TRBV20-1 and TRBJ2-3; 7 nucleotides line up with TRBD1. After removal of 2 bases from V and 3 bases from J, the junction contained 5 bases not matched to a gene. Looked up from germline, CDR1 is DFQATT and CDR2 is SNEGSKA (reference sequence). The CDR3 totals 14 residues. The CDR3 reads CSARQGEWTDTQYF. The CDR3 region has the DNA TGCAGTGCTAGACAGGGGGAGTGGACAGATACGCAGTATTTT.

This clonotype was seen a few times. This rearrangement joins TRBV29-1 to TRBJ1-1; D gene ambiguous. The CDR3 runs 13 residues. Germline V CDR1 and CDR2: SQVTM, ANQGSEA. Trimming cost V 4 bases and J 1 base, with 10 bases left between them. The CDR3 region is CSVVPEANTEAFF. In DNA, the CDR3 is TGCAGCGTTGTTCCCGAGGCGAACACTGAAGCTTTCTTT. The whole variable domain, filled in from reference TRBV29-1 and TRBJ1-1, reads SAVISQKPSRDICQRGTSLTIQCQVDSQVTMMFWYRQQPGQSLTLIATANQGSEATYESGFVIDKFPISRPNLTFSTLTVSNMSPEDSSIYLCSVVPEANTEAFFGQGTRLTVV.

The V call is TRBV6-5, the J call TRBJ2-7, with 9 positions matching TRBD2. The junction had 7 bases not matched to a gene; V was cut back by 6 bases and J by 7 bases. CDR1 MNHEY and CDR2 SVGAGI come from the germline V gene. CDR3 length equals 13 residues. The DNA for the CDR3 is TGTGCCAGCAGGACTAGCGGAACCAATGAGCAGTACTTC. Residues: CASRTSGTNEQYF.

V and J are TRBV25-1 and TRBJ2-5, with D possibly being TRBD1 (6 bases). This CDR3 region has 17 residues. Germline CDR1 is MGHDK and CDR2 is SYGVNS. Trimming took 0 bases from V and 4 from J, leaving 18 bases between them. CDR3 region: CASSEYLTQGGRETQYF. CDR3 coding DNA: TGTGCCAGCAGTGAATATTTGACACAGGGTGGAAGAGAGACCCAGTACTTC. The entire variable domain, with the rest obtained from reference TRBV25-1 and TRBJ2-5, is as follows: EADIYQTPRYLVIGTGKKITLECSQTMGHDKMYWYQQDPGMELHLIHYSYGVNSTEKGDLSSESTVSRIRTEHFPLTLESARPSHTSQYLCASSEYLTQGGRETQYFGPGTRLLVL.

The CDR3 reads CASSSRRGRNQPQHF. The DNA for the CDR3 is TGTGCCAGCAGTTCCCGGCGGGGCCGCAATCAGCCCCAGCATTTT. V gene TRBV6-6 combines with J gene TRBJ1-5; maybe TRBD1 (5 bases). This CDR3 is built from 15 residues. Per the germline V gene, CDR1 is MNHNY and CDR2 is SVGAGI (reference sequence). V lost 4 bases and J 2 bases, leaving 12 bases between the germline ends.